Listed below are T cell receptor beta chains from one sample, sequenced in a study of blood T cell repertoires in COVID-19. Produced via immunoSEQ multiplex PCR; TCRdb's table is partial and in-frame only. The table records about 150,000 clones, about 85% of them present only once. The sequenced sample consisted of PBMCs or T cells enriched from blood (not recorded which). These receptors came from a woman in her 40s who had recovered from COVID-19. CDR3s include the opening cysteine and the closing phenylalanine or tryptophan. The D gene is left open where the match is weak. Clone size is given for some rows only: seen once, a few or many times, or a class if the clone is expanded.

clone_size	d_call	v_call	j_call	cdr3_aa	cdr3_nt
.	.	TRBV5-1	TRBJ1-2	CASSFRGLNYGYTF	TGCGCCAGCAGCTTCAGGGGTCTTAACTATGGCTACACCTTC
many	.	TRBV28	TRBJ1-5	CASSSQGMSNQPQHF	TGTGCCAGCAGTTCCCAGGGGATGAGCAATCAGCCCCAGCATTTT
.	.	TRBV19	TRBJ1-5	CASSIRGLNSNQPQHF	TGTGCCAGTAGTATAAGGGGCCTTAATAGCAATCAGCCCCAGCATTTT
.	.	TRBV4-1	TRBJ1-5	CASSQDLRGRGYQPQHF	TGCGCCAGCAGCCAAGATCTGAGAGGGAGGGGATATCAGCCCCAGCATTTT
.	.	TRBV4-2	TRBJ1-1	CASSQDIFLSGGSNTEAFF	TGTGCCAGCAGCCAGGACATCTTCCTATCGGGGGGCTCTAACACTGAAGCTTTCTTT
.	TRBD2	TRBV27	TRBJ2-2	CASSTTGLVGELFF	TGTGCCAGCAGTACCACTGGACTAGTCGGGGAGCTGTTTTTT
.	.	TRBV29-1	TRBJ2-6	CSCGLTGANVLTF	TGCAGCTGCGGGCTGACTGGGGCCAACGTCCTGACTTTC
.	TRBD2	TRBV7-3	TRBJ2-3	CASGLAASGRADTQYF	TGTGCCAGCGGATTAGCAGCTAGCGGGAGAGCAGATACGCAGTATTTT
.	TRBD1	TRBV19	TRBJ2-5	CASSIRAAPDREETQYF	TGTGCCAGTAGTATACGTGCCGCCCCGGACAGGGAAGAGACCCAGTACTTC
.	.	TRBV4-1	TRBJ2-2	CASSRARNTGELFF	TGCGCCAGCAGCCGCGCCCGGAACACCGGGGAGCTGTTTTTT
.	TRBD2	TRBV3-1/TRBV3-2	TRBJ2-7	CASSRGLAGTYEQYF	TGTGCCAGCAGCCGGGGACTAGCGGGGACCTACGAGCAGTACTTC
.	TRBD1	TRBV10-1	TRBJ1-1	CASSPGQGAGVTEAFF	TGCGCCAGCAGTCCGGGACAGGGGGCGGGGGTCACTGAAGCTTTCTTT
.	.	TRBV5-8	TRBJ1-2	CASSLAPTAGYGYTF	TGTGCCAGCAGCTTGGCCCCGACAGCAGGCTATGGCTACACCTTC
.	.	TRBV11-1	TRBJ1-2	CASSLESRVMDYGYTF	TGTGCCAGCAGCTTAGAATCCCGGGTAATGGACTATGGCTACACCTTC
.	TRBD1	TRBV27	TRBJ2-4	CASSLFGQGDIQYF	TGTGCCAGCAGTTTATTTGGACAGGGTGACATTCAGTACTTC
.	TRBD1	TRBV19	TRBJ1-3	CASSLGQARIAGNTIYF	TGTGCCAGTAGCCTTGGACAGGCCCGAATCGCTGGAAACACCATATATTTT
.	.	TRBV9	TRBJ1-5	CASSVGDSDQPQHF	TGTGCCAGCAGCGTTGGCGACAGCGATCAGCCCCAGCATTTT
.	.	TRBV10-3	TRBJ2-1	CAISEDRNEQFF	TGTGCCATCAGTGAGGATAGAAATGAGCAGTTCTTC
.	TRBD1	TRBV19	TRBJ1-1	CASSKGQGRAEAFF	TGTGCCAGTAGTAAGGGACAGGGGAGGGCTGAAGCTTTCTTT
.	.	TRBV11-2	TRBJ1-5	CASSLETGYNQPQHF	TGTGCCAGCAGCTTAGAGACAGGCTACAATCAGCCCCAGCATTTT
.	.	TRBV9	TRBJ2-1	CASSPPPWDNSYNEQFF	TGTGCCAGCAGCCCGCCCCCGTGGGACAACTCCTACAATGAGCAGTTCTTC
.	.	TRBV2	TRBJ2-3	CASSAPDRSTDTQYF	TGTGCCAGCAGTGCCCCTGACAGGTCCACAGATACGCAGTATTTT
.	TRBD1	TRBV4-1	TRBJ1-2	CASSQGGRTGNYGYTF	TGCGCCAGCAGCCAAGGGGGCCGGACAGGCAACTATGGCTACACCTTC
.	TRBD2	TRBV2	TRBJ2-3	CASSALAGRGDTQYF	TGTGCCAGCAGTGCATTAGCGGGAAGGGGGGATACGCAGTATTTT
.	.	TRBV7-9	TRBJ1-2	CASSLDSLTAGNYGYTF	TGTGCCAGCAGCTTAGATTCTCTGACAGCTGGAAACTATGGCTACACCTTC
.	.	TRBV7-2	TRBJ2-5	CASSAVTGQETQYF	TGTGCCAGCAGCGCCGTAACAGGGCAAGAGACCCAGTACTTC
.	TRBD1	TRBV6-4	TRBJ1-1	CASSLEKGATEAFF	TGTGCCAGCAGCTTAGAGAAGGGGGCGACTGAAGCTTTCTTT
.	.	TRBV19	TRBJ1-6	CASGQLDSPLHF	TGTGCCAGCGGACAATTGGATTCACCCCTCCACTTT
.	.	TRBV19	TRBJ1-1	CASSAPRKVNTEAFF	TGTGCCAGTAGTGCCCCTAGAAAGGTGAACACTGAAGCTTTCTTT
.	TRBD2	TRBV9	TRBJ2-2	CASSYGTSAITGELFF	TGTGCCAGCAGCTACGGGACTAGCGCAATAACTGGGGAGCTGTTTTTT
.	TRBD2	TRBV30	TRBJ2-5	CAWNRGRETQYF	TGTGCCTGGAATCGCGGGAGAGAGACCCAGTACTTC
.	.	TRBV18	TRBJ1-5	CASSPGGLNLGSNQPQHF	TGTGCCAGCTCACCAGGGGGCCTCAACTTGGGGAGCAATCAGCCCCAGCATTTT
.	TRBD1	TRBV9	TRBJ2-7	CASSAGQASYEQYF	TGTGCCAGCAGCGCCGGACAGGCGTCCTACGAGCAGTACTTC
.	TRBD1	TRBV7-9	TRBJ2-7	CASSSTGGSYEQYF	TGTGCCAGCAGCTCGACAGGGGGCTCCTACGAGCAGTACTTC
.	.	TRBV5-1	TRBJ2-5	CASSLLPGRETQYF	TGCGCCAGCAGCTTGCTTCCAGGGAGGGAGACCCAGTACTTC
.	.	TRBV5-8	TRBJ1-4	CASSLPGQSATNEKLFF	TGTGCCAGCAGCTTGCCAGGACAGTCCGCAACTAATGAAAAACTGTTTTTT
.	.	TRBV30	TRBJ2-5	CAWAPRIETQYF	TGTGCCTGGGCGCCGAGGATAGAGACCCAGTACTTC